The TCR beta chain described here comes from a study of PD-L1 blockade in urothelial cancer. The wider study: Timepoints chosen for blood analysis were 3 weeks (second dose) and 6 weeks after treatment start. Specimens of blood held a median count of 141,255 T cells. Study-level results: In blood at 3 weeks, tumor-associated clones expanded more among patients with durable benefit.

With regard to this clone: Its antigen is unidentified.

Sequencing used immunoSEQ multiplex PCR; TCRdb keeps in-frame clones, though not all of them. The table shows tens of thousands of clones, with 80% to 95% occurring only once. The CDR3 is 16 amino acids. With V trimmed by 5 bases and J by 7 bases, 8 bases remained unmatched. Germline V gives CDR1 MNHEY, CDR2 SMNVEV (reference sequence). Sample time point: peripheral blood 6 weeks after treatment start. Anywhere from 1 to 8 samples came from each patient, spanning pretreatment and on-treatment. This clonotype was sampled from an elderly woman with urothelial cancer. V gene TRBV27 combines with J gene TRBJ2-2; 12 bases are a match to TRBD2. Sequences were derived from PBMCs, sampled around atezolizumab (anti-PD-L1) treatment. Here the CDR3 reads CASSTASGRAYGELFF. The CDR3 DNA is TGTGCCAGCAGTACTGCTAGCGGGAGGGCCTACGGGGAGCTGTTTTTT.